This T cell receptor beta chain was identified during a study of T cell responses to AZD1222 COVID-19 vaccine. Study outcomes and limitations: Baseline seropositivity occurred in only a handful of AZD1222 recipients.

A single count supports this clone. Its antigen is currently unknown. Measured with immunoSEQ multiplex PCR; TCRdb has only the in-frame clones, and not every one. The table lists fewer than 150,000 clones, under 95% of them singletons. Pooled samples include second doses given at about 4 or 12 weeks. With V trimmed by 5 bases and J by 1 base, 7 bases remained unmatched. Germline V gene data show CDR1 as LGHDT and CDR2 as YNNKEL (reference sequence). The CDR3 has 15 amino acids. The sequence came from an adult who received the AZD1222 COVID-19 vaccine. V gene TRBV3-1 (or the pseudogene TRBV3-2) combines with J gene TRBJ1-1; 7 bases map to TRBD1. This sample comprised peripheral blood, obtained 28 days after the second AZD1222 dose. CDR3 sequence (DNA): TGTGCCAGCAGCGGACAGGCCTCCGGGAACACTGAAGCTTTCTTT. Amino acids: CASSGQASGNTEAFF.